This T cell receptor (beta chain) originates from a study of Graves' ophthalmopathy and Graves' hyperthyroidism. This clonotype appeared many times. Fresh peripheral blood (around 10 ml) yielded the PBMCs. The V gene lost 2 bases and the J gene lost 0 bases, with 8 bases spanning the gap. Germline lookup yields CDR1 MNHEY and CDR2 SVGAGI. This CDR3 has 15 residues. Amplification of the TCR beta CDR3 regions used RNA transcripts (as template). In the first round, RT-PCR was carried out with HTBI primers, and a multiplex PCR formed the second round. TCRdb passed the multiplex PCR reads through MiXCR, listing each CDR3 protein once. The sample holds about 58,000 distinct CDR3 sequences, approximately 50% seen once.

The receptor's source is an adult woman with Graves' ophthalmopathy. V and J are TRBV6-5 and TRBJ2-1; D possibly uses TRBD1 or TRBD2 (5 bases each). Material for sequencing was peripheral blood. This chain's CDR3 is CASSYGGSSYNEQFF. CDR3 DNA sequence: TGTGCCAGCAGTTACGGGGGTAGCTCCTACAATGAGCAGTTCTTC.